The 17 T cell receptor beta chains presented below share a single source sample, sequenced in a study of shared clonotypes between healthy human individuals. Profiled with immunoSEQ multiplex PCR; TCRdb holds only in-frame clones, not every one. Here the sample spans 2.3 million or so clones, just over 90% being singletons. The sequencing input was naive CD4+ T cells from PBMCs. Subset in this sample: CD45RA+ positively selected. The source of these receptors is a man aged 18 to 29 in good health. Some clones in this sample may be carry-over from other donors' samples.

This clone has only one observation. The gene calls are TRBV7-2 and TRBJ2-7; no definite D call. Trimming removed 5 bases from V and 7 bases from J, with 9 bases in between. CDR3 length: 11 amino acids. The V gene's germline CDR1 is SGHTA and CDR2 FQGNSA. This CDR3 reads CASSDLREQYF. The CDR3 DNA is TGTGCCAGCAGCGACCTGAGGGAGCAGTACTTC.

Worth noting for this clone: Other DNA sequences in this sample translate to the same CDR3. This chain joins TRBV7-2 and TRBJ2-1; no clear D. Between the trimmed V and J ends, which lost 1 base and 5 bases, there was a span of 6 bases. Germline V gene sequence: CDR1 SGHTA, CDR2 FQGNSA. This CDR3 is 13 amino acids long. CDR3 region: CASSLGRHNEQFF. The CDR3 region has the DNA TGTGCCAGCAGCTTAGGACGGCACAATGAGCAGTTCTTC.

This chain uses TRBV29-1 with TRBJ1-1, with 7 bases matching TRBD1. CDR3 length: 14 amino acids. The V gene's germline CDR1 is SQVTM and CDR2 ANQGSEA. With 3 bases clipped from V and 2 bases from J, the junction kept 6 bases outside the gene matches. The CDR3 spells CSVEVTGQNTEAFF. CDR3 nucleotides: TGCAGCGTTGAGGTGACAGGGCAAAACACTGAAGCTTTCTTT.

The rearrangement uses TRBV6-5 and TRBJ2-7; 7 bases are a match to TRBD1. Germline V gene data show CDR1 as MNHEY and CDR2 as SVGAGI. J was trimmed by 3 bases and V by 5 bases; bases with no gene match: 10. CDR3 length equals 15 residues. The CDR3 DNA reads TGTGCCAGCAGTCCGGGACAGACCCGCGGCTACGAGCAGTACTTC. It is translated as CASSPGQTRGYEQYF.

This sequence joins TRBV6-5 and TRBJ2-7; TRBD1 aligns across 7 bases. Looked up from germline, CDR1 is MNHEY and CDR2 is SVGAGI. Trimming cost V 2 bases and J 8 bases; bases outside gene matches: 3. The CDR3 is made up of 12 amino acids. The CDR3 reads CASSYPRGQQYF. The CDR3 DNA reads TGTGCCAGCAGTTACCCTAGGGGGCAGCAGTACTTC.

The chain has TRBV2 and TRBJ2-4; 12 nucleotides align to TRBD1. The CDR3 contains 15 residues. Germline CDR1 SNHLY, CDR2 FYNNEI. V gave up 8 bases and J gave up 6 bases; unmatched junction bases: 8. CDR3 in DNA: TGTGCCAGCGGGCAGGGACAGGGGGCGGGAAACATTCAGTACTTC. Translating it yields CASGQGQGAGNIQYF.

The chain uses TRBV10-2 and TRBJ2-7; no firm D call. Trimming took off 4 bases at V and 0 bases at J, with 7 bases between the two ends. This CDR3 spans 13 amino acids. CDR1 and CDR2 from the germline V gene are WSHSY and SAAADI. CDR3 bases: TGCGCCAGCAGTGGTCAGTTCTCCTACGAGCAGTACTTC. Protein product: CASSGQFSYEQYF.

As to this clone: This same CDR3 is encoded by further DNA sequences in the sample. J is TRBJ1-1 and V is TRBV5-1; 10 nucleotides line up with TRBD1. Germline-derived CDR1 and CDR2 are SGHRS and YFSETQ. The CDR3 loop spans 14 amino acids. Losses at the gene ends were 4 bases for V and 3 bases for J; bases not matched to a gene: 3. CDR3 sequence: CASSRGTGDTEAFF. The CDR3 DNA reads as TGCGCCAGCAGCCGGGGGACAGGGGACACTGAAGCTTTCTTT.

This sequence joins TRBV28 and TRBJ2-7; D is perhaps TRBD1 or TRBD2 (5 bases each). Germline V gives CDR1 MDHEN, CDR2 SYDVKM. Between the trimmed V and J ends, which lost 5 bases and 4 bases, there was a span of 18 bases. The CDR3 runs to 15 residues. For the CDR3, the DNA is TGTGCCAGCAGTCCTTTTGGGGGATCAACATACGAGCAGTACTTC. This codes for CASSPFGGSTYEQYF.

In DNA, the CDR3 is TGTGCCAGCAGTTCAGCAGGGTCGTACACTGAAGCTTTCTTT. Its translation is CASSSAGSYTEAFF. V usage is TRBV28 and J usage is TRBJ1-1, with TRBD1 as a possible D gene (5 bases). Germline values: CDR1 MDHEN, CDR2 SYDVKM. Trimming left V 4 bases short and J 3 bases short, with 12 bases between. There are 14 residues in the CDR3.

Comment on this clone: The germline gene is not matched at one end of the junction; a read error may be the cause. V usage is TRBV7-9 and J usage is TRBJ2-7; weak D call: TRBD1 (5 bases). The CDR3 is 15 amino acids. Germline assignment: CDR1 SEHNR and CDR2 FQNEAQ (reference sequence). The CDR3, as DNA: TGTGCCAGCAGCCACTCGGCGGCAGGGTTACTAAATGTGAACTTC. This encodes CASSHSAAGLLNVNF.

CDR3 region: CASSPGLRNIQYF. CDR3 nucleotides: TGTGCCAGCAGCCCCGGCCTTCGGAACATTCAGTACTTC. The chain recombines TRBV11-2 with TRBJ2-4, with D unclear. Germline V gives CDR1 SGHAT, CDR2 FQNNGV. Trimming took off 5 bases at V and 7 bases at J, with 12 bases between the two ends. The CDR3 contains 13 residues. Using reference TRBV11-2 and TRBJ2-4 for the parts outside the CDR3, the full variable domain is EAGVAQSPRYKIIEKRQSVAFWCNPISGHATLYWYQQILGQGPKLLIQFQNNGVVDDSQLPKDRFSAERLKGVDSTLKIQPAKLEDSAVYLCASSPGLRNIQYFGAGTRLSVL.

The genes are TRBV5-1 and TRBJ2-1, with 7 bases identical to TRBD2. Germline CDR1 is SGHRS and CDR2 is YFSETQ. V lost 3 bases to trimming and J lost 6 bases; unmatched junction nucleotides: 12. CDR3 length: 16 residues. Written as DNA, the CDR3 is TGCGCCAGCAGCTGGACGGCGGGAGAGGGGTCCAATGAGCAGTTCTTC. Translation: CASSWTAGEGSNEQFF. Supplemented by reference TRBV5-1 and TRBJ2-1, the full variable domain reads KAGVTQTPRYLIKTRGQQVTLSCSPISGHRSVSWYQQTPGQGLQFLFEYFSETQRNKGNFPGRFSGRQFSNSRSEMNVSTLELGDSALYLCASSWTAGEGSNEQFFGPGTRLTVL.

The rearrangement joins TRBV30 to TRBJ1-2; D is perhaps TRBD1 (5 bases). This CDR3 is built from 13 residues. V was pared by 6 bases and J by 3 bases, with 14 bases between. Germline CDR1 and CDR2: GTSNPN and SVGIG (reference sequence). The CDR3, as DNA: TGTGCCTGCCATATCCAGGGATACTATGGCTACACCTTC. Amino acid sequence: CACHIQGYYGYTF.

The chain joins TRBV11-2 to TRBJ1-1; 10 bases agree with TRBD1. V was pared by 3 bases and J by 11 bases, with 9 bases of the junction left unmatched. This CDR3 contains 14 residues. Germline CDR1 and CDR2: SGHAT and FQNNGV. The CDR3 region has the DNA TGTGCCAGCAGCTTCGCCGGGACAGGGGAAGGGGCTTTCTTT. Residues: CASSFAGTGEGAFF.

The rearrangement uses TRBV10-3 and TRBJ1-2, with D uncertain. V lost 4 bases and J lost 4, with 10 bases in between. The germline CDR1 and CDR2 sequences are ENHRY and SYGVKD. The CDR3 spans 13 residues. CDR3 loop: CAISVDGLYGYTF. DNA of the CDR3: TGTGCCATCAGTGTAGACGGACTCTATGGCTACACCTTC.

V and J are TRBV7-2 and TRBJ2-1; 9 bases map to TRBD2. The CDR3 totals 18 residues. The germline gives CDR1 SGHTA, CDR2 FQGNSA. Trimming removed 1 base from V and 4 bases from J; junction bases left unmatched: 11. CDR3 amino acids: CASSLVGATSGNYNEQFF. The CDR3 DNA sequence: TGTGCCAGCAGCTTAGTGGGGGCGACTAGCGGAAATTACAATGAGCAGTTCTTC.